Each of the 18 T cell receptor beta chains below was sequenced from the same sample in a study of molecular identifiers for immune sequencing clone quantification. TCRdb itself ran the PCR reads through MiXCR, one entry per CDR3 protein. This sample has about 500,000 distinct CDR3 sequences, with 20% to 25% found just once. The sequencing sample was made of naive CD8+ T cells from blood, with Jurkat cell RNA spiked in. The subset was: FACS-sorted CD8+CD4-CCR7+CD45RA+ naive T cells. These receptors all stem from a human donor in good health. Some libraries in this study had Jurkat cell RNA spiked in.

As regards this clonotype: One end of the junction is discordant with germline, which a read error may explain. The chain joins TRBV7-7 to TRBJ2-1; 9 bases align to TRBD2. The CDR3 runs to 13 residues. Germline values: CDR1 SSHAT, CDR2 FNYEAQ (reference sequence). As DNA, the CDR3 is TGTGCTAGCAGCGCTAGCGGGATGACTGAGCAGTTCTTC. Amino acid sequence: CASSASGMTEQFF.

CDR3 in amino acids: CASSTQAYNEQFF. DNA of the CDR3: TGTGCCAGCAGCACGCAAGCCTACAATGAGCAGTTCTTC. J is TRBJ2-1 and V is TRBV3-1; no firm D call. Germline lookup yields CDR1 LGHDT and CDR2 YNNKEL (reference sequence). The ends were cut back, 5 bases at V and 2 bases at J, with 7 bases in the middle. The CDR3 loop spans 13 amino acids.

This clonotype was observed a handful of times. The rearrangement uses TRBV5-6 and TRBJ2-1; D could derive from TRBD1 or TRBD2 (5 bases each). Trimming stripped 0 bases from V and 0 bases from J, with 10 bases between. This CDR3 region has 16 residues. Per germline, CDR1 SGHDT and CDR2 YYEEEE. The DNA of the CDR3 is TGTGCCAGCAGCTTGGTGAGGGGAAGCTCCTACAATGAGCAGTTCTTC. Translated, it gives CASSLVRGSSYNEQFF.

Many counts were recorded for this clonotype. CDR3 in DNA: TGCAGTGCTCTTCGGACAGGGGATATCCCAGATACGCAGTATTTT. Its protein is CSALRTGDIPDTQYF. This chain links TRBV20-1 with TRBJ2-3, with 9 bases lining up with TRBD1. From germline, CDR1 is DFQATT and CDR2 SNEGSKA (reference sequence). V shed 5 bases and J 4 bases; nucleotides not matched to a gene: 10. This CDR3 comprises 15 residues.

The chain links TRBV2 to TRBJ1-5; D not certain. Germline V CDR1 and CDR2: SNHLY, FYNNEI. The CDR3 extends over 15 amino acids. Trimming removed 1 base at V and 3 bases at J, with 10 bases between. CDR3 sequence reads: CASSEGVVTNQPQHF. The CDR3 DNA reads as TGTGCCAGCAGTGAAGGGGTAGTAACCAATCAGCCCCAGCATTTT.

A few counts support this clonotype. The chain has TRBV3-1 and TRBJ2-5; D ambiguous. Germline V gives CDR1 LGHDT, CDR2 YNNKEL (reference sequence). Trimming removed 0 bases at V and 4 bases at J, with 12 bases between. The CDR3 covers 15 residues. CDR3 bases: TGTGCCAGCAGCCAAGATTCGAGTCCCGGAGAGACCCAGTACTTC. It yields the protein CASSQDSSPGETQYF.

The rearrangement links TRBV11-2 to TRBJ1-6; D is unclear. Trimming cost V 0 bases and J 6 bases, with 9 bases left between them. Germline V CDR1 and CDR2: SGHAT, FQNNGV. There are 15 residues in the CDR3. In DNA, the CDR3 is TGTGCCAGCAGCTTAGATAGAAAGCCTAATTCACCCCTCCACTTT. Translation gives CASSLDRKPNSPLHF.

The chain is built from TRBV27 and TRBJ2-7; 10 bases agree with TRBD1. J lost 4 bases, V lost 6 bases, and 6 bases had no gene match. CDR1 is MNHEY and CDR2 is SMNVEV in the germline V gene (reference sequence). The CDR3 consists of 14 residues. The CDR3 sequence is CASSIRQGAYEQYF. The CDR3 bases are TGTGCCAGCAGCATTCGACAGGGGGCTTACGAGCAGTACTTC.

A note on this clonotype: A much more abundant neighbour one base away suggests this may be a read error. The rearrangement links TRBV29-1 to TRBJ2-3; either TRBD1 or TRBD2 may supply D (5 bases each). Trimming removed 3 bases at V and 0 bases at J, with 10 bases between. This CDR3 spans 14 amino acids. Germline V CDR1 and CDR2: SQVTM, ANQGSEA. CDR3 DNA sequence: TGCAGCGTTGAGGGGGAGACTAGCACAGATACGCAGTATTTT. Its translation is CSVEGETSTDTQYF.

This clonotype has just a few counts. The gene calls are TRBV14 and TRBJ2-3; no clear D. Trimming stripped 1 base from V and 6 bases from J, with 14 bases between. Germline values: CDR1 SGHDN, CDR2 FVKESK. The CDR3 totals 15 residues. CDR3 in amino acids: CASSQVLAEWDTQYF. CDR3 DNA: TGTGCCAGCAGCCAAGTCTTGGCGGAGTGGGATACGCAGTATTTT.

The chain couples TRBV30 to TRBJ2-1, with a tentative D call TRBD2 (5 bases). Germline CDR1 and CDR2: GTSNPN and SVGIG (reference sequence). With 0 bases removed from V and 6 bases from J, the gap between germline ends came to 12 bases. The CDR3 covers 14 residues. The CDR3 loop is CAWSVLGASNEQFF. The DNA for the CDR3 is TGTGCCTGGAGTGTACTAGGAGCATCCAATGAGCAGTTCTTC.

This clonotype was seen at least ten times. The chain uses TRBV19 and TRBJ2-7; D is possibly TRBD1 or TRBD2 (5 bases each). CDR1 is LNHDA and CDR2 is SQIVND in the germline V gene (reference sequence). The V end was cut by 6 bases, the J end by 6 bases, with 15 bases between. This CDR3 is 13 amino acids long. For the CDR3, the DNA is TGTGCCAGTAGCCTTAGCTTTGGGGGCGAGCAGTACTTC. As protein: CASSLSFGGEQYF.

The rearrangement joins TRBV2 to TRBJ2-1; tentatively, D is TRBD1 (5 bases). V shed 7 bases and J shed 12 bases, with 19 bases lying between them. The CDR3 totals 13 residues. Germline CDR1 reads SNHLY; CDR2 reads FYNNEI. The CDR3 DNA reads TGTGCCAGCATCTTGGGGCATACAATGAGGCAGTTCTTC. Translating it yields CASILGHTMRQFF.

The chain links TRBV2 to TRBJ2-1; 12 bases map to TRBD2. The CDR3 loop spans 17 amino acids. Germline trimming cut 6 bases from V and 6 bases from J; bases unmatched to any gene: 12. The V gene's germline CDR1 is SNHLY and CDR2 FYNNEI. CDR3 residues: CASSAHPSGGAANEQFF. Here the CDR3 DNA reads TGTGCCAGCAGCGCCCATCCTAGCGGGGGGGCCGCCAATGAGCAGTTCTTC.

This clonotype was observed once. V is TRBV5-1 and J is TRBJ2-7; D perhaps matches TRBD1 (6 bases). V gave up 7 bases and J gave up 6 bases, with 17 bases separating them. The CDR3 runs 13 residues. Germline values: CDR1 SGHRS, CDR2 YFSETQ. This chain's CDR3 is CASGQQGFGEQYF. The CDR3, as DNA: TGCGCCAGCGGCCAACAGGGATTTGGCGAGCAGTACTTC.

Ten or more counts support this clonotype. The chain recombines TRBV6-5 with TRBJ2-4, with D hard to call. The germline CDR1 and CDR2 sequences are MNHEY and SVGAGI. The CDR3 totals 11 residues. Trimming pared 2 bases from V and 8 bases from J, leaving 4 bases between. In DNA form, the CDR3 reads TGTGCCAGCAGTTACGGGTACATTCAGTACTTC. It encodes CASSYGYIQYF.

This clonotype has only a few counts. The chain couples TRBV20-1 to TRBJ1-1; unclear D gene. This CDR3 is 12 amino acids long. V was shortened by 7 bases and J by 1 base, with 10 bases between the two germline ends. In germline, CDR1 is DFQATT, CDR2 SNEGSKA (reference sequence). The CDR3 loop is CSVRNKNTEAFF. For the CDR3, the DNA is TGCAGTGTCCGGAACAAGAACACTGAAGCTTTCTTT.

This clonotype was seen once. This could be a read error, since a much larger clone is one nucleotide away. The rearrangement links TRBV7-9 to TRBJ1-1, with TRBD1 identical over 8 bases. This CDR3 contains 14 residues. From germline, CDR1 is SEHNR and CDR2 FQNEAQ (reference sequence). The CDR3 here is CAGSPGQGWAEAFF. In DNA, the CDR3 is TGTGCCGGCAGCCCAGGACAGGGCTGGGCTGAAGCTTTCTTT.